The entry that follows covers one TCR beta chain sequence. Its specificity is unknown. This sample was taken from a study of human CD8 memory T cell subsets. Study conclusions and caveats: Both stem-like memory T cells and precursor exhausted T cells showed comparably high diversity, which set them apart from effector memory cells. Stem-like memory and precursor exhausted T cell repertoires barely overlapped.

The PBMC were obtained by density gradient separation from buffy coats of healthy donors. RNA came from duplicate vials of 150,000 sorted CD8+ T cells per subset. By UMI-labeled 5' RACE, the TCR beta libraries were made. TCRdb reprocessed the 5' RACE reads, keeping one entry per CDR3 protein, no DNA. Recorded for this sample: roughly 17,000 distinct CDR3 sequences. Germline CDR1 reads SGHDT; CDR2 reads YYEEEE. The CDR3 is 15 residues long. Sequencing used CD8+ T cells from PBMCs. The source of this sequence is a human donor in good health. This chain uses TRBV5-6 with TRBJ2-1; TCRdb lists TRBD2, though no DNA is available to test this call. Here the CDR3 reads CASQDWGRGSNEQFF.